This T cell receptor beta chain was observed in a study of control samples from healthy donors and cancer patients. The table came from immunoSEQ multiplex PCR; TCRdb's copy has only in-frame clones and leaves some out. The profile shows more than 80,000 clones, about 92% of them singletons. This CDR3 spans 11 amino acids. V was cut by 6 bases and J by 1 base, with 0 bases left in between. This receptor was taken from a man younger than 30 in good health. V is TRBV12-3 or TRBV12-4 and J is TRBJ2-2; D unresolved. Sequencing was performed on blood. The CDR3 DNA is TGTGCCAGCAGGAACACCGGGGAGCTGTTTTTT. It codes for CASRNTGELFF.